This TCR beta chain was recovered during a study of cytotoxic CD8 clonotypes in ibrutinib-treated CLL. Study results and limitations: Patients had baseline clonality above age-matched healthy donors, and this clonality moved with circulating CD8+ T-cell counts.

The method was immunoSEQ multiplex PCR; TCRdb's version includes in-frame clones alone and lacks a portion of them. The sample has tens of thousands of clones, about 70% seen once; the top ten hold less than 65%. From germline, CDR1 is MNHEY and CDR2 SMNVEV (reference sequence). CDR3 length equals 13 residues. The trim removed 2 bases at V and 7 bases at J, leaving 4 bases unmatched. Regarding this clone: Its antigen remains unidentified.

The source is a human donor with chronic lymphocytic leukemia. Specimen: PBMCs, collected after 24 months of ibrutinib treatment. The chain uses TRBV27 and TRBJ2-5; TRBD1 matches at 7 bases. In DNA form, the CDR3 reads TGTGCCAGCAGTTTAAGACAGGGTGGGACCCAGTACTTC. Protein: CASSLRQGGTQYF.